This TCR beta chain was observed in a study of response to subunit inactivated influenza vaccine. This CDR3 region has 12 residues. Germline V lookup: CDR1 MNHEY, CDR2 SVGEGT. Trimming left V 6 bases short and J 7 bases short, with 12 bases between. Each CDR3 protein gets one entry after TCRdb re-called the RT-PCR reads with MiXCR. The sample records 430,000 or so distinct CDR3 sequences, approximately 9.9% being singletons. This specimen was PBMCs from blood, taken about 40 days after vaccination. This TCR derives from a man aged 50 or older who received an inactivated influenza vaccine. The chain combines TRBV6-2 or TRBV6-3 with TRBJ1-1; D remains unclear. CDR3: CASSPTQFEAFF. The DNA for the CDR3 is TGTGCCAGCAGCCCAACCCAGTTTGAAGCTTTCTTT.